This T cell receptor (beta chain) is drawn from a study of blood T cell repertoires in COVID-19 (dated by TCRdb to the early 2020s). Study-level background: The collaborator samples originated in the United States, Italy and Spain and spanned the acute and convalescent phases of COVID-19. The material from the prospective study consisted of cDNA or gDNA derived from T cells, B-cell-depleted T cells, or PBMCs. Subjects who had been exposed to COVID-19, were actively infected with it, or had recovered from it provided the deeply sampled blood TCRbeta repertoires that made up the dataset. A freely available public database, intended as a resource for researchers studying the immune response to SARS-CoV-2, is where the repertoires were released. Samples came from the ongoing ImmuneRACE study (first 160 participants) plus 1,254 subjects from 6 global collaborators. The sample metadata nearly always contained a de-identified subject ID, COVID-19 status, age in years and sex. Where HLA class I and class II types were available, the types were taken from metadata supplied by the sample provider, not from assay-based typing.

TCRbeta CDR3 regions were amplified from genomic DNA using the immunoSEQ Assay, a bias-controlled multiplex PCR. The study's own analysis went as follows. Within the assay, amplification of reference gene primers was used to estimate how many nucleated cells each sample contained. Sequence reads were collapsed and filtered to measure the absolute abundance of every unique TCRbeta CDR3 rearrangement. For each sample, productive Simpson clonality was calculated by taking the square root of Simpson's diversity index across productive rearrangements. TCRdb stores this immuneACCESS table with in-frame sequences only. Part of the clones is absent; in the studies checked, under half of the shortfall reflects unresolved V genes, and no reason is known for the rest. V and J calls plus clone size are reproduced from that table; the DNA served to infer D and trimming. Within this sample are about 120,000 clones, with about 70% of them counted one time only. 2.2% of the sample lies in the top ten.

The collaborating institutions used their own protocols to collect whole blood in K2EDTA tubes. Collaborator samples were shipped for TCRbeta analysis as frozen whole blood, isolated PBMCs, or DNA extracted from either sample type. Trimming accounts for 4 bases at V and 6 bases at J, while the number of junction bases matched to no gene is 14. The CDR3 contains 18 residues, cysteine and phenylalanine counted. Here the CDR3 DNA is all that survives: 54 bases in frame from base 1. CDR1 and CDR2, looked up from the germline V gene, are MGHRA and YSYEKL. This clone was observed a handful of times. Its antigen target is currently unknown. Per-base quality was not reported, and no clone a single base away is much larger than it. Study-wide conclusions, independent of this receptor: The amount of clinical and demographic metadata varied by source and participant and was provided uncurated.

Sequencing input: peripheral blood. In this chain, TRBV4-1 is recombined with TRBJ2-3; TRBD2 agrees with 12 junctional bases. The clonotype was recovered from a woman in her sixties or seventies with acute or convalescent COVID-19. In nucleotide form, the sequence is TGCGCCAGCAGCCTAGGTCCGTGGGCTAGCGGGGGGGCGGATACGCAGTATTTT. Its protein reads: CASSLGPWASGGADTQYF.